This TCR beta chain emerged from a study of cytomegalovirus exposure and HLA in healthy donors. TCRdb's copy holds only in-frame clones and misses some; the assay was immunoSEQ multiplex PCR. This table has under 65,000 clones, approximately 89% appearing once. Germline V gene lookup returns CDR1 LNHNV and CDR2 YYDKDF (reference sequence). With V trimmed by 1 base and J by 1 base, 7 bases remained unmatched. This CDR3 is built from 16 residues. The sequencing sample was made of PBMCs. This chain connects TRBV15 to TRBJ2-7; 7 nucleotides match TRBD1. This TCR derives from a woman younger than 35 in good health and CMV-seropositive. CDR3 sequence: CATSRAPTGFSYEQYF. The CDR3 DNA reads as TGTGCCACCAGCAGAGCCCCGACAGGGTTTTCCTACGAGCAGTACTTC.